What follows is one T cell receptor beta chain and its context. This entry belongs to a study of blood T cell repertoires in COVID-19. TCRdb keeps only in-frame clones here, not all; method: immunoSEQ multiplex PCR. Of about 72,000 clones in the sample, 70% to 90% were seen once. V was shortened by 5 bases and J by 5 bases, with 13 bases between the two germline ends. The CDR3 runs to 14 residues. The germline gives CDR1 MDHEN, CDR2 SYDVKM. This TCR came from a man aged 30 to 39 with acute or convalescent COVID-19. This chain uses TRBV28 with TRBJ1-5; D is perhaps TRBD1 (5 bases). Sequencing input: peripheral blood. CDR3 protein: CASSTQGSDQPQHF. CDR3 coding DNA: TGTGCCAGCAGTACCCAGGGCTCGGATCAGCCCCAGCATTTT.